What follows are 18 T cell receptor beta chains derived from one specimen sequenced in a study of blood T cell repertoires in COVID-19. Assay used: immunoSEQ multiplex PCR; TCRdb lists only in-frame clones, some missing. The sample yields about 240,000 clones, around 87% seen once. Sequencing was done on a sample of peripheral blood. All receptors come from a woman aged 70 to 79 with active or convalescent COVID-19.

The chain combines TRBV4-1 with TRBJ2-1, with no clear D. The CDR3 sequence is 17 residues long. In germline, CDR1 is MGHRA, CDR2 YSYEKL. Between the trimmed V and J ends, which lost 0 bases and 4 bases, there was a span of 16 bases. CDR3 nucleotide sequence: TGCGCCAGCAGCCAAGATGAGCAAGCCGCAAGTTACAATGAGCAGTTCTTC. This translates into CASSQDEQAASYNEQFF.

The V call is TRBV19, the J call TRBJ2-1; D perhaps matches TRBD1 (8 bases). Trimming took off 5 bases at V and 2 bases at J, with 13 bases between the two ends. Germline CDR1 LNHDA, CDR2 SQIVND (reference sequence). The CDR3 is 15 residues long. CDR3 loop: CASSFTGGAYNEQFF. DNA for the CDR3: TGTGCCAGTAGTTTCACAGGGGGGGCCTACAATGAGCAGTTCTTC.

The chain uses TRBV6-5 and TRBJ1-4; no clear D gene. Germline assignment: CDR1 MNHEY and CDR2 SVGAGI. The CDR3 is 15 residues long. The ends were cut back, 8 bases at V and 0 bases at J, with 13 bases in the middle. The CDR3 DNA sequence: TGTGCCAGCCGCCCGGTGGGAGCAACTAATGAAAAACTGTTTTTT. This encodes CASRPVGATNEKLFF.

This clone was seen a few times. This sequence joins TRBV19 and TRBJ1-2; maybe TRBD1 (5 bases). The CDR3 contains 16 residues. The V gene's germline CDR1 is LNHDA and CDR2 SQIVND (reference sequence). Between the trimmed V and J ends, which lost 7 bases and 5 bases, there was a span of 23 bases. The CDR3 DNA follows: TGTGCCAGTATCAAGGGTACAGGATCTTCAAGGTATGGCTACACCTTC. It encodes CASIKGTGSSRYGYTF.

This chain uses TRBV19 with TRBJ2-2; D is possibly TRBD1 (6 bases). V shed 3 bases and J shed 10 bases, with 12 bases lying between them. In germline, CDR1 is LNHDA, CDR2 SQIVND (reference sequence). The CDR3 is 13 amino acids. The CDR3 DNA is TGTGCCAGTAGTATCCCCCACAGGGAGGAGCTGTTTTTT. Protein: CASSIPHREELFF.

CDR3 loop: CSGQENEKLFF. Here the CDR3 DNA reads TGCAGTGGTCAGGAAAATGAAAAACTGTTTTTT. This chain joins TRBV20-1 and TRBJ1-4, with unresolved D. With 7 bases removed from V and 5 bases from J, the gap between germline ends came to 8 bases. This CDR3 spans 11 amino acids. Germline lookup yields CDR1 DFQATT and CDR2 SNEGSKA (reference sequence).

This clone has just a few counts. CDR3 sequence (DNA): TGTGCCAGCAGAGGAGCCGGACAGGGGTTTCAGACGAACACCGGGGAGCTGTTTTTT. It encodes CASRGAGQGFQTNTGELFF. The chain has TRBV2 and TRBJ2-2; TRBD1 agrees at 9 bases. Per the germline V gene, CDR1 is SNHLY and CDR2 is FYNNEI. The CDR3 spans 19 residues. Trimming took 6 bases from V and 0 from J; bases not matched to a gene: 14.

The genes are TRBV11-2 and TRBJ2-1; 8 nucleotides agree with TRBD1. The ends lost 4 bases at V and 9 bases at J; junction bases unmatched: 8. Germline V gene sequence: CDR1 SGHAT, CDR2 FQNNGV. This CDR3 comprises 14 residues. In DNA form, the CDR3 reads TGTGCCAGCAGCTCGTCAGGGGGCTCGTTTGAGCAGTTCTTC. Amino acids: CASSSSGGSFEQFF.

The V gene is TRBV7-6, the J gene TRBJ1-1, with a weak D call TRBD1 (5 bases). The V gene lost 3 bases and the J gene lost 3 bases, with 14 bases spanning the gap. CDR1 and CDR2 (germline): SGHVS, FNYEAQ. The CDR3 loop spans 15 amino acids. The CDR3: CASSFQSQGYTEAFF. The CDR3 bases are TGTGCCAGCAGCTTTCAGTCCCAGGGCTACACTGAAGCTTTCTTT. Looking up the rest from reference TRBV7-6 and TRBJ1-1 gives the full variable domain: GAGVSQSPRYKVTKRGQDVALRCDPISGHVSLYWYRQALGQGPEFLTYFNYEAQQDKSGLPNDRFSAERPEGSISTLTIQRTEQRDSAMYRCASSFQSQGYTEAFFGQGTRLTVV.

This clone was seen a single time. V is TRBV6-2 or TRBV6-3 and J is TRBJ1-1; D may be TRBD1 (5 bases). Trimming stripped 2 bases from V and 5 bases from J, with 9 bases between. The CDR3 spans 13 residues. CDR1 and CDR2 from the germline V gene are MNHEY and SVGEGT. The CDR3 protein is CASSYGAGTEAFF. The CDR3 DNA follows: TGTGCCAGCAGTTACGGGGCAGGGACTGAAGCTTTCTTT.

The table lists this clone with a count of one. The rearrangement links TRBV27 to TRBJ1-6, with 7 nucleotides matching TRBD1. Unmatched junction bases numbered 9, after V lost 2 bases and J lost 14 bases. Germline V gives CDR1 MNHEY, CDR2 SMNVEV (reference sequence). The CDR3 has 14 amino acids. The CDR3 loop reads CASSLGQDLWALHF. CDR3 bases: TGTGCCAGCAGTTTAGGACAGGACCTTTGGGCCCTCCACTTT.

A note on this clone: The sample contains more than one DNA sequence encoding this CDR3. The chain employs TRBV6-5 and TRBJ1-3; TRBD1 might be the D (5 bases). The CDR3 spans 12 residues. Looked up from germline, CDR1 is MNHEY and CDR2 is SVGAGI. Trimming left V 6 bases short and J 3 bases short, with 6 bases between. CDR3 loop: CASRTDGNTIYF. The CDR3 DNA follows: TGTGCCAGCAGGACAGATGGAAACACCATATATTTT.

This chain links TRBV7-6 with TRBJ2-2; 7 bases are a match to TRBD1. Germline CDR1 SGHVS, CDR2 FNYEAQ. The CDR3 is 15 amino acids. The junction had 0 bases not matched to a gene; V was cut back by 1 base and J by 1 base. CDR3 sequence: CASSLGTGNTGELFF. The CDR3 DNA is TGTGCCAGCAGCTTAGGGACAGGGAACACCGGGGAGCTGTTTTTT.

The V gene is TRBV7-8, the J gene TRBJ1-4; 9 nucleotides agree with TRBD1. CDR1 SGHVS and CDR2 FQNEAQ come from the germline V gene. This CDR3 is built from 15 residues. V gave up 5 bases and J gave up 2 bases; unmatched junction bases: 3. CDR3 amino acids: CASSMTGGTNEKLFF. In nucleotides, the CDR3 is TGTGCCAGCAGCATGACAGGGGGGACTAATGAAAAACTGTTTTTT.

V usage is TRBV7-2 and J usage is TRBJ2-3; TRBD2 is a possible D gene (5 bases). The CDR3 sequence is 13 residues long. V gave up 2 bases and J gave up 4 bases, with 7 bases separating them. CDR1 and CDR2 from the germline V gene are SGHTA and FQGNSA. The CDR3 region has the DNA TGTGCCAGCAGCTTAACGAGGGCAGATACGCAGTATTTT. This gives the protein CASSLTRADTQYF.

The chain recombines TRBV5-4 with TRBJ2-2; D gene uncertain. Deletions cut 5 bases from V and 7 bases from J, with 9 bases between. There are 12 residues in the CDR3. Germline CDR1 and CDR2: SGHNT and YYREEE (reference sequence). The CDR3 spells CASSPLGGELFF. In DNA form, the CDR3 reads TGTGCCAGCAGTCCTCTAGGCGGGGAGCTGTTTTTT.

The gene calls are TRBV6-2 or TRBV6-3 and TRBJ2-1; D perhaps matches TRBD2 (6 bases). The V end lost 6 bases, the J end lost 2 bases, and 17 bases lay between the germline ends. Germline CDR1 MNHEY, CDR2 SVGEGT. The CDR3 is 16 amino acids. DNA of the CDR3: TGTGCCAGCAGCCAACTCGGGGGAGCCACCTACAATGAGCAGTTCTTC. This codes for CASSQLGGATYNEQFF.

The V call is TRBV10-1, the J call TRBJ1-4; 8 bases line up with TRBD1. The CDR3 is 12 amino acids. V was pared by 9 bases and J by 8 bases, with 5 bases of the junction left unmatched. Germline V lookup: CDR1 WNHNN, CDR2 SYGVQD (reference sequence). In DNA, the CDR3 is TGCGCCAGTGGACAGGGTAACGAAAAACTGTTTTTT. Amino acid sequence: CASGQGNEKLFF.